This passage covers 17 T cell receptor beta chains from one sample sequenced in a study of blood T cell repertoires in COVID-19. Only in-frame clones appear in the TCRdb table, and some are missing; sequencing was by immunoSEQ multiplex PCR. The data hold fewer than 400,000 clones, with 65% to 90% observed a single time. Sequences were obtained from PBMCs or T cells enriched from blood (not recorded which). The source of these receptors is a man aged 25-45 years who had recovered from COVID-19.

This chain's CDR3 is CASSLGGHPEAFF. In DNA form, the CDR3 reads TGTGCCAGCAGCTTGGGGGGGCACCCTGAAGCTTTCTTT. The V call is TRBV11-2, the J call TRBJ1-1; weak D call: TRBD1 (6 bases). The CDR3 runs to 13 residues. Trimming pared 3 bases from V and 6 bases from J, leaving 11 bases between. Germline values: CDR1 SGHAT, CDR2 FQNNGV.

The chain is built from TRBV4-1 and TRBJ1-2, with a tentative D call TRBD1 (6 bases). Germline V gene lookup returns CDR1 MGHRA and CDR2 YSYEKL. The CDR3 spans 16 residues. The germline V and J ends were trimmed by 0 bases and 3 bases, with 14 bases remaining between them. CDR3 in amino acids: CASSQEGAGIHYGYTF. Here the CDR3 DNA reads TGCGCCAGCAGCCAAGAGGGGGCAGGGATTCACTATGGCTACACCTTC.

Only a few counts were recorded for this clone. This sequence joins TRBV10-2 and TRBJ2-1; 8 bases are shared with TRBD2. V trimming: 6 bases; J trimming: 3 bases; junction bases outside the gene matches: 10. Per the germline V gene, CDR1 is WSHSY and CDR2 is SAAADI. CDR3 length equals 16 residues. CDR3 protein: CASSETTGGVYNEQFF. The DNA for the CDR3 is TGCGCCAGCAGCGAGACCACGGGGGGGGTCTACAATGAGCAGTTCTTC.

The V call is TRBV11-2, the J call TRBJ2-2, with 8 bases that match TRBD2. The CDR3 extends over 17 amino acids. The V and J ends lost 2 bases and 2 bases, in that order; junction bases with no gene match: 7. In germline, CDR1 is SGHAT, CDR2 FQNNGV. The CDR3 here is CASSLSRLAPNTGELFF. CDR3 nucleotides: TGTGCCAGCAGCTTATCAAGACTAGCGCCCAACACCGGGGAGCTGTTTTTT.

The chain carries TRBV20-1 and TRBJ1-2; D perhaps matches TRBD1 (5 bases). Germline lookup yields CDR1 DFQATT and CDR2 SNEGSKA (reference sequence). Trimming took 3 bases from V and 7 from J, leaving 12 bases between them. The length of the CDR3 is 12 residues. CDR3 sequence (DNA): TGCAGTGCTAGTAGGCAGGGTGTTGGCTACACCTTC. It codes for CSASRQGVGYTF.

The V call is TRBV7-8, the J call TRBJ2-1, with a tentative D call TRBD2 (6 bases). The CDR3 spans 15 residues. V lost 5 bases to trimming and J lost 8 bases, with 19 bases between them. CDR1 SGHVS and CDR2 FQNEAQ come from the germline V gene. The CDR3 protein is CASSARDFSPHEQFF. CDR3 nucleotides: TGTGCCAGCAGCGCCCGGGACTTCTCCCCCCATGAGCAGTTCTTC.

In the case of this clone: Additional DNA sequences in this sample encode the identical CDR3. This chain uses TRBV6-4 with TRBJ2-3; D possibly corresponds to TRBD2 (6 bases). The CDR3 is 14 amino acids. Per the germline V gene, CDR1 is MRHNA and CDR2 is SNTAGT. With 2 bases removed from V and 0 bases from J, the gap between germline ends came to 6 bases. CDR3 sequence reads: CASSDSGSTDTQYF. The DNA of the CDR3 is TGTGCCAGCAGTGACAGCGGGAGCACAGATACGCAGTATTTT.

The table lists this clone with a count of one. The CDR3 DNA reads as TGTGCCAGCTCACCACCGGGCTACAAAGACTACGAGCAGTACTTC. Translated, it gives CASSPPGYKDYEQYF. The V and J genes are TRBV18 and TRBJ2-7; no clear D gene. This CDR3 has 15 amino acids. CDR1 and CDR2 from the germline V gene are KGHSH and LQKENI. Trimming removed 0 bases at V and 3 bases at J, with 12 bases between.

The chain employs TRBV7-9 and TRBJ2-5, with TRBD2 identical over 15 bases. Germline loops: CDR1 SEHNR, CDR2 FQNEAQ (reference sequence). V was pared by 2 bases and J by 7 bases, with 5 bases of the junction left unmatched. CDR3 length: 16 amino acids. Written as DNA, the CDR3 is TGTGCCAGCAGCTTAATGGGACTAGCGGGAGGTGGGACCCAGTACTTC. As protein: CASSLMGLAGGGTQYF.

This clone was detected a few times. The DNA of the CDR3 is TGTGCCATCAACAGTGATAGCAATCAGCCCCAGCATTTT. Protein sequence: CAINSDSNQPQHF. The J gene is TRBJ1-5, the V gene TRBV10-3; no clear D. V lost 7 bases and J lost 0, with 7 bases in between. CDR3 size: 13 residues. Germline V gene sequence: CDR1 ENHRY, CDR2 SYGVKD.

The chain couples TRBV6-5 to TRBJ2-7; D is perhaps TRBD2 (6 bases). Trimming took 5 bases from V and 7 from J, leaving 18 bases between them. Germline V gene lookup returns CDR1 MNHEY and CDR2 SVGAGI. The CDR3 length is 14 residues. The CDR3 DNA follows: TGTGCCAGCAGTAAAAGCCTACTAGCTTCGGAGCAGTACTTC. Protein: CASSKSLLASEQYF.

V is TRBV5-6 and J is TRBJ2-7, with D perhaps TRBD2 (6 bases). CDR3 size: 15 residues. With 1 base removed from V and 2 bases from J, the gap between germline ends came to 13 bases. The germline V gene encodes CDR1 SGHDT and CDR2 YYEEEE. This CDR3 reads CASSLRRDLPYEQYF. Written as DNA, the CDR3 is TGTGCCAGCAGCTTGAGGCGGGACCTCCCCTACGAGCAGTACTTC.

The chain links TRBV30 to TRBJ1-5, with D tentatively TRBD1 (6 bases). CDR1 and CDR2 (germline): GTSNPN, SVGIG (reference sequence). Trimming took off 0 bases at V and 4 bases at J, with 13 bases between the two ends. The CDR3 extends over 15 amino acids. CDR3 DNA: TGTGCCTGGAGTGTACCTGGGGGCAGGAATCAGCCCCAGCATTTT. Translating it yields CAWSVPGGRNQPQHF.

This chain links TRBV11-2 with TRBJ2-1, with 14 nucleotides matching TRBD2. CDR1 SGHAT and CDR2 FQNNGV come from the germline V gene. V shed 6 bases, J shed 10 bases, and the junction held 8 bases outside the gene matches. The CDR3 consists of 15 residues. In nucleotides, the CDR3 is TGTGCCAGCAGGTCGACTAGCGGGAGGGAGGGGGAGCAGTTCTTC. As protein: CASRSTSGREGEQFF.

V and J are TRBV5-1 and TRBJ1-2; a weak D match, TRBD1 (6 bases). The V end was cut by 3 bases, the J end by 1 base, with 13 bases between. The CDR3 extends over 15 amino acids. Germline CDR1 and CDR2: SGHRS and YFSETQ. The CDR3 DNA reads as TGCGCCAGCAGCTCTTGGACAGCCCTTAACTATGGCTACACCTTC. This gives the protein CASSSWTALNYGYTF.

Worth noting for this clone: A junction end diverges from the germline sequence, so it may reflect a read error. This rearrangement joins TRBV6-2 or TRBV6-3 to TRBJ1-1; a possible D gene is TRBD1 (6 bases). From germline, CDR1 is MNHEY and CDR2 SVGEGT. The CDR3 is made up of 14 amino acids. This CDR3 is CASSYSGEGAEAFF. The CDR3 DNA reads TGTGCCAGCAGCTACTCAGGGGAAGGGGCTGAAGCTTTCTTT.

This chain uses TRBV3-1 (or the pseudogene TRBV3-2) with TRBJ1-4; 11 bases are a match to TRBD1. The germline gives CDR1 LGHDT, CDR2 YNNKEL (reference sequence). V shed 5 bases and J 8 bases; nucleotides not matched to a gene: 10. The length of the CDR3 is 16 residues. CDR3 residues: CASSDRDRGMREKLFF. The CDR3 nucleotides read TGTGCCAGCAGCGACCGGGACAGGGGGATGAGGGAAAAACTGTTTTTT.